This T cell receptor beta chain was profiled in a study of T cell responses to AZD1222 COVID-19 vaccine. Findings of the study overall: CD4 TCRs covered the whole spike, strongest at regions 160-218 and 743-854. Epitopes outside B.1.351 and B.1.1.7 mutated regions reportedly drew nearly half of spike TCRs.

Using immunoSEQ multiplex PCR, the repertoire was profiled, and TCRdb retains in-frame clones only, with some absent. The table has over 150,000 clones, around nine tenths seen once. V was shortened by 5 bases and J by 3 bases, with 12 bases between the two germline ends. Germline loops: CDR1 MDHEN, CDR2 SYDVKM. The CDR3 contains 14 residues. In regard to this clone: Its antigen is unknown.

The input for sequencing was peripheral blood, taken on day 0 of AZD1222 vaccination. The chain carries TRBV28 and TRBJ2-3; D may be TRBD1 (6 bases). The clonotype originates from an adult in good health. The DNA for the CDR3 is TGTGCCAGCAGTCCCCTGGGGGCGACAGATACGCAGTATTTT. Its protein is CASSPLGATDTQYF. The complete variable domain, with remaining parts taken from reference TRBV28 and TRBJ2-3, reads DVKVTQSSRYLVKRTGEKVFLECVQDMDHENMFWYRQDPGLGLRLIYFSYDVKMKEKGDIPEGYSVSREKKERFSLILESASTNQTSMYLCASSPLGATDTQYFGPGTRLTVL.